This TCR beta chain was recorded in a study of CD8 T cell repertoires and HIV-1 epitope variants. Study details: Twenty-five autologous and known Gag and Nef epitope variant peptides each stimulated T cells separately. Equal numbers of autologous T cell-negative cells presented antigen to enriched T cells.

Trimming cost V 0 bases and J 1 base, with 13 bases left between them. The CDR3 has 16 residues. CDR1 is LGHNA, CDR2 YNFKEQ, per germline. Study-wide findings and caveats: The assay identified only TCR beta chains of antigen-proliferating T cells.

As to this clone: The antigen is not known.

Clones were sequenced by immunoSEQ multiplex PCR, and TCRdb holds only the in-frame ones, with some missing. The sample records approximately 5,000 clones, about 68% being singletons. Sequencing input: cultured CD8+ T cells derived from PBMCs. The sequence was obtained from a male donor with HIV. The gene calls are TRBV4-2 and TRBJ2-7, with TRBD2 as a possible D gene (5 bases). The CDR3, as DNA: TGTGCCAGCAGCCAAGACGCGGGCCCAACTTCCTACGAGCAGTACTTC. Translation: CASSQDAGPTSYEQYF.